The clone carrying this T cell receptor beta chain was seen at least ten times. No antigen is known for it. The sample comes from a study of T cells in Graves' hyperthyroidism and ophthalmopathy. Study overall: The authors collected peripheral blood at initial diagnosis, before any treatment. Study-level points and caveats: Most clonotypes expanded in thyroid above 0.001 were likewise present in blood.

What was amplified from RNA transcripts were TCR beta CDR3 regions. Carried out on the TCR CDR3, a first-round RT-PCR used the HTBI primer set. TCRdb reprocessed the multiplex PCR reads with MiXCR, giving one entry per CDR3 protein. The sample contains around 200,000 distinct CDR3 sequences, around 19% of which appear only once. Graves' hyperthyroidism was deemed stable given no ophthalmopathy progression within 18 months. Germline assignment: CDR1 SGHTA and CDR2 FQGNSA. The CDR3 has 12 residues. With 5 bases clipped from V and 8 bases from J, the junction kept 2 bases outside the gene matches. The chain joins TRBV7-2 to TRBJ1-2; 10 nucleotides match TRBD1. The sample taken for sequencing was blood. The origin of this receptor is a man aged 35 to 55 with Graves' hyperthyroidism. As DNA, the CDR3 is TGTGCCAGCAGCGTGGACAGGGGGGGCTACACCTTC. As protein: CASSVDRGGYTF.